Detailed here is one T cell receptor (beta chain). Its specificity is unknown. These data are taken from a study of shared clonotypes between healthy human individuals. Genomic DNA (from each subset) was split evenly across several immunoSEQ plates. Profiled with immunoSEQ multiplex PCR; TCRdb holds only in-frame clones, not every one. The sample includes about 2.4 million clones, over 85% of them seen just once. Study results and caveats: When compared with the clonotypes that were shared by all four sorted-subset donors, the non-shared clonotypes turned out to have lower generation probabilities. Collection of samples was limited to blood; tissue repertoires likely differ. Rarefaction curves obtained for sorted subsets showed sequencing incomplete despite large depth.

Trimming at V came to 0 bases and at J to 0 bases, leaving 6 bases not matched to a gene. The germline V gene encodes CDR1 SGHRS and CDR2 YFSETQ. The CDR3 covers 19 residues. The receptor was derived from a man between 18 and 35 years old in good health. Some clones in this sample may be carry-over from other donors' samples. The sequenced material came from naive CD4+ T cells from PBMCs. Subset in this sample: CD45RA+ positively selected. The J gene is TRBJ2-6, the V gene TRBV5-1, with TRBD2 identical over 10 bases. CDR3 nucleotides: TGCGCCAGCAGCTTGGGACTAGCGGGTGTGGACTCTGGGGCCAACGTCCTGACTTTC. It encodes CASSLGLAGVDSGANVLTF.